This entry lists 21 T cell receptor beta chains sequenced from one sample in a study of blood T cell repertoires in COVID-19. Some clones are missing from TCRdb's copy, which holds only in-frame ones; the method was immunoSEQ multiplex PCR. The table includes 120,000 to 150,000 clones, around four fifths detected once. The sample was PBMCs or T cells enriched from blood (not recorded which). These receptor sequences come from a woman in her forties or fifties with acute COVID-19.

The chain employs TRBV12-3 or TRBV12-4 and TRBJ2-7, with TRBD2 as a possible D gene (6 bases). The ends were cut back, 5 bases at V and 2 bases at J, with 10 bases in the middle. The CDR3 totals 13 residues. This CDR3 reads CASSVSGTYEQYF. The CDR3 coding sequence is TGTGCCAGCAGTGTTAGCGGAACCTACGAGCAGTACTTC.

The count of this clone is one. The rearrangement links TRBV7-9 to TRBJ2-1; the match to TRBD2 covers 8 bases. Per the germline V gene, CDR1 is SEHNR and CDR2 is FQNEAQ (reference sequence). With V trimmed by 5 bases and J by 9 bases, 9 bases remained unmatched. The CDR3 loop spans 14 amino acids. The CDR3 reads CASSPTGTRGEQFF. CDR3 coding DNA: TGTGCCAGCAGCCCCACCGGGACTAGAGGTGAGCAGTTCTTC. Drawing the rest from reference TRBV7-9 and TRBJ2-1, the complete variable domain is DTGVSQNPRHKITKRGQNVTFRCDPISEHNRLYWYRQTLGQGPEFLTYFQNEAQLEKSRLLSDRFSAERPKGSFSTLEIQRTEQGDSAMYLCASSPTGTRGEQFFGPGTRLTVL.

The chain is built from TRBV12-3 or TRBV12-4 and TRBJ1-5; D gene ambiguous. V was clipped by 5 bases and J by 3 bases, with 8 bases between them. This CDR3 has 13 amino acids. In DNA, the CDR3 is TGTGCCAGCAGTCCAGTTTACAATCAGCCCCAGCATTTT. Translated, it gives CASSPVYNQPQHF.

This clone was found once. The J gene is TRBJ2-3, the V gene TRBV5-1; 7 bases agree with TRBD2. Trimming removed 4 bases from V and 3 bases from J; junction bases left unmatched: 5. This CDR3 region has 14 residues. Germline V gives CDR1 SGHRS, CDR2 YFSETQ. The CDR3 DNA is TGCGCCAGCAGCGCTAGCGGTGGTACAGATACGCAGTATTTT. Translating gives CASSASGGTDTQYF. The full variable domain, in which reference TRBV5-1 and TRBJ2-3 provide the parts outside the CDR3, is KAGVTQTPRYLIKTRGQQVTLSCSPISGHRSVSWYQQTPGQGLQFLFEYFSETQRNKGNFPGRFSGRQFSNSRSEMNVSTLELGDSALYLCASSASGGTDTQYFGPGTRLTVL.

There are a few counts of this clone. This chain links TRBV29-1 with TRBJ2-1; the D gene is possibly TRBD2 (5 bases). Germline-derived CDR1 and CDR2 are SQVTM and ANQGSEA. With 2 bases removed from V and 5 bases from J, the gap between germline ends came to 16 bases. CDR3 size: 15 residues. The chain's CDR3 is CSVETTRFSDNEQFF. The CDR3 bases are TGCAGCGTTGAAACTACTAGATTCTCTGACAATGAGCAGTTCTTC.

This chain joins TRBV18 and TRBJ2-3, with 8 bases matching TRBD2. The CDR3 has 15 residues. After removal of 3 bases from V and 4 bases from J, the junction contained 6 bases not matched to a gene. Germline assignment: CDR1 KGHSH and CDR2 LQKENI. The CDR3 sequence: CASSPAAGVADTQYF. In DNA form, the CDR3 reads TGTGCCAGCTCACCCGCAGCGGGAGTGGCAGATACGCAGTATTTT. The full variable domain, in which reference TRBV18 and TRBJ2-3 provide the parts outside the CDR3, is NAGVMQNPRHLVRRRGQEARLRCSPMKGHSHVYWYRQLPEEGLKFMVYLQKENIIDESGMPKERFSAEFPKEGPSILRIQQVVRGDSAAYFCASSPAAGVADTQYFGPGTRLTVL.

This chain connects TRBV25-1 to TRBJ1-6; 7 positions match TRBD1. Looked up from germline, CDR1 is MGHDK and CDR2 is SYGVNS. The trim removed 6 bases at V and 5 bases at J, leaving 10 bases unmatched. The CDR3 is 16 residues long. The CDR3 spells CASSRAGTADNSPLHF. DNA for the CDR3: TGTGCCAGCAGCCGCGCCGGGACAGCGGATAATTCACCCCTCCACTTT.

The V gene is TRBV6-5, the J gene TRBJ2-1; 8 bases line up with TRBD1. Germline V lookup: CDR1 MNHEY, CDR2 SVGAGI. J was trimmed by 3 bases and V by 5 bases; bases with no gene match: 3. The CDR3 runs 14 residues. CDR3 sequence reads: CASSRDRIYNEQFF. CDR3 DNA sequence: TGTGCCAGCAGTCGGGACAGGATCTACAATGAGCAGTTCTTC.

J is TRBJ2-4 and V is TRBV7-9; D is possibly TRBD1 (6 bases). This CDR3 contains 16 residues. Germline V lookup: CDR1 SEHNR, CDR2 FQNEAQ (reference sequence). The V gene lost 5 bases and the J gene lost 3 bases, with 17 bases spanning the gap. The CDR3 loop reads CASSPAGRTDKNIQYF. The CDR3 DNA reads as TGTGCCAGCAGCCCAGCCGGGCGGACAGACAAAAACATTCAGTACTTC.

The CDR3 region has the DNA TGCGCCAGCAGCACGGGACAGAACACCGGGGAGCTGTTTTTT. This codes for CASSTGQNTGELFF. The rearrangement links TRBV5-1 to TRBJ2-2; D perhaps matches TRBD1 (6 bases). Deletions cut 4 bases from V and 1 base from J, with 8 bases between. Germline CDR1 reads SGHRS; CDR2 reads YFSETQ. The length of the CDR3 is 14 residues. The variable domain in full, with the rest retrieved from reference TRBV5-1 and TRBJ2-2, is KAGVTQTPRYLIKTRGQQVTLSCSPISGHRSVSWYQQTPGQGLQFLFEYFSETQRNKGNFPGRFSGRQFSNSRSEMNVSTLELGDSALYLCASSTGQNTGELFFGEGSRLTVL.

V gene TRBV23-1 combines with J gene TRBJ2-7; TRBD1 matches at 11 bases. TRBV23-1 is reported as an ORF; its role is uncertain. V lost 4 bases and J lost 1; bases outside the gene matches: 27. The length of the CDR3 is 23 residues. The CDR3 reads CASSLPSQKRDRGNRGVSYEQYF. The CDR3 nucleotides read TGCGCCAGCAGTCTGCCATCCCAGAAACGGGACAGGGGGAACAGGGGGGTATCCTACGAGCAGTACTTC.

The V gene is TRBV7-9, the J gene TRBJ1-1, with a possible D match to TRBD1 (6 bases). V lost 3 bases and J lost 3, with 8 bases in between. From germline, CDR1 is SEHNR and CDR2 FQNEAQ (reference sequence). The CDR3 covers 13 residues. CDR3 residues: CASSLDRDTEAFF. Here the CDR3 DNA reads TGTGCCAGCAGCTTGGACAGAGACACTGAAGCTTTCTTT. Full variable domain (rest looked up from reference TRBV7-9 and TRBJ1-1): DTGVSQNPRHKITKRGQNVTFRCDPISEHNRLYWYRQTLGQGPEFLTYFQNEAQLEKSRLLSDRFSAERPKGSFSTLEIQRTEQGDSAMYLCASSLDRDTEAFFGQGTRLTVV.

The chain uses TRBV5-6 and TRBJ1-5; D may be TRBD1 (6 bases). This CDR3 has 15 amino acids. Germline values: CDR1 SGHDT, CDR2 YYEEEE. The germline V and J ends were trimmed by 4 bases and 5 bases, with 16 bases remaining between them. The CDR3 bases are TGTGCCAGCAGCGTAAGGGGTAAGGGGGATCAGCCCCAGCATTTT. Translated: CASSVRGKGDQPQHF.

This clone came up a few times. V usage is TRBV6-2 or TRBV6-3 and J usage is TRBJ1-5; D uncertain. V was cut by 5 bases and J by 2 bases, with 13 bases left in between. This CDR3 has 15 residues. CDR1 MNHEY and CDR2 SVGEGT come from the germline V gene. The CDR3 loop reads CASSPPNEGNQPQHF. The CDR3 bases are TGTGCCAGCAGTCCCCCAAACGAGGGCAATCAGCCCCAGCATTTT.

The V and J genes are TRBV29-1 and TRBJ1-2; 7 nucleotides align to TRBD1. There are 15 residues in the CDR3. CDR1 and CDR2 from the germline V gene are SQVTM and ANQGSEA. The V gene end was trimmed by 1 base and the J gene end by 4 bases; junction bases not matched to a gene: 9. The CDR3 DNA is TGCAGCGTTGAAGGGTCCCAGACAGGGATCTATGGCTACACCTTC. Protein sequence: CSVEGSQTGIYGYTF.

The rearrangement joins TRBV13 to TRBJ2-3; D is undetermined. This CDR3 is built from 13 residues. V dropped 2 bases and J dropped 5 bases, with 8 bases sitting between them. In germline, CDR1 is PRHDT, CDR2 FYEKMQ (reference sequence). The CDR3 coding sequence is TGTGCCAGCAGCTTAAGACGGAGAGATACGCAGTATTTT. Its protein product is CASSLRRRDTQYF.

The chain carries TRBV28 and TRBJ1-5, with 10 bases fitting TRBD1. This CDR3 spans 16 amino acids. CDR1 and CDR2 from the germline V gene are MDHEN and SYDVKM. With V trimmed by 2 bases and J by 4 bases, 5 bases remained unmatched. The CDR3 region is CASSLLLGQGNQPQHF. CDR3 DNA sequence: TGTGCCAGCAGTTTACTTTTGGGACAGGGGAATCAGCCCCAGCATTTT.

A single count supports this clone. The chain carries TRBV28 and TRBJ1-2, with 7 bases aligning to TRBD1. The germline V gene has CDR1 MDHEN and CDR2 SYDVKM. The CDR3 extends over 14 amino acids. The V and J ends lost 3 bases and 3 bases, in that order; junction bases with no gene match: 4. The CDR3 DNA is TGTGCCAGCAGTTTTTCCGGACAGGACTATGGCTACACCTTC. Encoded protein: CASSFSGQDYGYTF.

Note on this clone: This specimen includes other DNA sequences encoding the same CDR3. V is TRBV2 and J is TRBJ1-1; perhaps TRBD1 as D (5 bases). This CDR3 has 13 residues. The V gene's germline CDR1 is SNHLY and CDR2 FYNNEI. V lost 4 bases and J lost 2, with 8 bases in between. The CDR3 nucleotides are TGTGCCAGCAGTGGACAGTTTAACACTGAAGCTTTCTTT. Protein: CASSGQFNTEAFF.

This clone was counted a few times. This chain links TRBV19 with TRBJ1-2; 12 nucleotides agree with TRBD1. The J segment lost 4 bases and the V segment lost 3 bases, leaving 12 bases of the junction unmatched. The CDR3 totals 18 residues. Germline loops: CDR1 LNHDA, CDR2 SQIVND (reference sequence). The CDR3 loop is CASSIGTGGEVGVYGYTF. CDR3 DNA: TGTGCCAGTAGTATCGGGACAGGGGGCGAGGTCGGGGTCTATGGCTACACCTTC.

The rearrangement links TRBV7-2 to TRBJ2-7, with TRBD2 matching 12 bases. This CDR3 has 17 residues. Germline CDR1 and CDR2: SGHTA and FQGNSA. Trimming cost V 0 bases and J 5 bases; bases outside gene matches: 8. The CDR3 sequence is CASSLAGLAGGLDEQYF. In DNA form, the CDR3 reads TGTGCCAGCAGCTTAGCGGGGCTAGCGGGAGGGCTCGACGAGCAGTACTTC.